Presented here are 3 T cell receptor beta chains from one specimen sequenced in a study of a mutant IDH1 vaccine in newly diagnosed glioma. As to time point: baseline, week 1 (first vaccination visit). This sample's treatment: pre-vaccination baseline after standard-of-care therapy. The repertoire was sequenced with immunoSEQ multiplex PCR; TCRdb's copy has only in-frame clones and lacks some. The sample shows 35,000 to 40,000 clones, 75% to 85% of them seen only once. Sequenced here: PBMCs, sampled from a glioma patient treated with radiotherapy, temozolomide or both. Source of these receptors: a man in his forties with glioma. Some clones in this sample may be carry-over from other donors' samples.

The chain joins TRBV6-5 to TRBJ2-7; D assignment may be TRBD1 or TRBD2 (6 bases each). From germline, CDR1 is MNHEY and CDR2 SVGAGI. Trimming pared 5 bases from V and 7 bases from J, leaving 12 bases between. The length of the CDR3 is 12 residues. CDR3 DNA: TGTGCCAGCAGTACAGGGAGCGGGGAGCAGTACTTC. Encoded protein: CASSTGSGEQYF.

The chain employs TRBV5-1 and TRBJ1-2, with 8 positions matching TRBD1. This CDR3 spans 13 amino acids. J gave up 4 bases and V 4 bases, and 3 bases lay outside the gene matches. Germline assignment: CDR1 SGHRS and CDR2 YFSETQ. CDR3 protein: CASSVDRAYGYTF. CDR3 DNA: TGCGCCAGCAGCGTGGACAGGGCCTATGGCTACACCTTC.

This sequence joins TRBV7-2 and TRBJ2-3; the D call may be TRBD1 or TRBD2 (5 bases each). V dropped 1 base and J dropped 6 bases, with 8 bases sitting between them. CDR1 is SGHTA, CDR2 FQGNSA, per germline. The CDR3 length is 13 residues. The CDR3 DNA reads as TGTGCCAGCAGCTTAGGCAGGGAGGATACGCAGTATTTT. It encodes CASSLGREDTQYF.